This TCR beta chain is drawn from a study of Ad26.COV2.S vaccination and SARS-CoV-2 variants. The overall study: In the COV1001 trial, the donor was in the Ad26.COV2.S arm. Ad26.COV2.S, an intramuscular injection, was given once or twice 56 days apart. Findings of the study overall: Spike-specific CD8+ and CD4+ T cell responses reportedly showed substantial breadth after vaccination. For non-spike TCRs, breadth in vaccine recipients resembled that in placebo recipients.

The CDR3 spans 15 residues. The germline gives CDR1 MDHEN, CDR2 SYDVKM. Trimming shortened V by 3 bases and J by 2 bases, and 12 bases separated the two germline ends. Documented treatment: roughly 18 received Ad26.COV2.S at low or high dose, single or two shots; 5 received placebo; per-sample allocation not given. At day 63 after the first vaccine or placebo injection, samples were drawn. Here immunoSEQ multiplex PCR was the method, and the copy in TCRdb shows in-frame clones only, minus some. The repertoire holds about 480,000 clones, roughly nine tenths seen once, with roughly 13% in the top ten. A note on this clone: Antigen: not known.

The sequence was collected from a person between 18 and 60 years old who received the Ad26.COV2.S COVID-19 vaccine or a placebo. Sequencing was performed on peripheral blood, taken in a trial of Ad26.COV2.S vaccine versus placebo. The chain recombines TRBV28 with TRBJ2-3; D perhaps matches TRBD2 (5 bases). The CDR3 DNA sequence: TGTGCCAGCAGTTTCACCGGGATGAACACAGATACGCAGTATTTT. Its translation: CASSFTGMNTDTQYF.